The 21 T cell receptor beta chains reported below all come from one sample, sequenced in a study of blood T cell repertoires in COVID-19 (dated by TCRdb to about 2020). The library was built by means of the immunoSEQ multiplex PCR assay. TCRdb carries this immuneACCESS record with in-frame sequences only. Its versions omit some clonotypes, under half of them owing to an unresolved V gene in the studies checked, with the rest unexplained. This sample comprises approximately 160,000 clones, roughly 87% of them detected only once. The ten largest clones add up to 7% of the sample. Sequenced sample: PBMCs or T cells enriched from blood (not recorded which). All receptors come from a woman in her forties or fifties who had recovered from COVID-19.

The CDR3 sequence is CASSTRDSNSPLHF. CDR3 nucleotides: TGTGCCAGCAGTACCCGGGACAGCAATTCACCCCTCCACTTT. This sequence joins TRBV7-2 and TRBJ1-6, with 7 nucleotides matching TRBD1. V dropped 6 bases and J dropped 7; count of bases not matched to a gene: 6. CDR1 and CDR2 from the germline V gene are SGHTA and FQGNSA. The CDR3 spans 14 residues. Supplemented by reference TRBV7-2 and TRBJ1-6, the full variable domain reads GAGVSQSPSNKVTEKGKDVELRCDPISGHTALYWYRQSLGQGLEFLIYFQGNSAPDKSGLPSDRFSAERTGGSVSTLTIQRTQQEDSAVYLCASSTRDSNSPLHFGNGTRLTVT.

The V and J genes are TRBV21-1 and TRBJ2-7; TRBD2, the table's D call, lacks a check against the DNA. TRBV21-1 is noted as a pseudogene. This CDR3 contains 18 residues. CDR3 DNA: TGTGCCAGCACCTGGGGGACCACTAGCGGGAGAGTCTACTACGAGCAGTACTTC. It translates to CASTWGTTSGRVYYEQYF.

The V and J genes are TRBV11-2 and TRBJ1-3; the match to TRBD1 covers 9 bases. This CDR3 comprises 18 residues. V lost 1 base and J lost 2; bases outside the gene matches: 9. Looked up from germline, CDR1 is SGHAT and CDR2 is FQNNGV. The CDR3 DNA reads TGTGCCAGCAGCTTAGGCCCCTGGACAGGGGCGGCTGGAAACACCATATATTTT. Translating it yields CASSLGPWTGAAGNTIYF.

The J gene is TRBJ1-5, the V gene TRBV5-5, with 10 bases that match TRBD1. Germline assignment: CDR1 SGHKS and CDR2 YYEKEE (reference sequence). The CDR3 is 15 residues long. Trimming took 5 bases from V and 6 from J; bases not matched to a gene: 8. The CDR3 region has the DNA TGTGCCAGCAGTAGGACAGGGGGGGCCCCTCAGCCCCAGCATTTT. Its protein product is CASSRTGGAPQPQHF.

The genes are TRBV19 and TRBJ2-1, with 10 bases aligning to TRBD2. The CDR3 consists of 15 residues. Germline-derived CDR1 and CDR2 are LNHDA and SQIVND (reference sequence). Trimming removed 1 base from V and 5 bases from J; junction bases left unmatched: 2. CDR3 region: CASSIGTSGNNEQFF. The CDR3 DNA reads as TGTGCCAGTAGTATAGGAACTAGCGGGAACAATGAGCAGTTCTTC.

The chain uses TRBV11-2 and TRBJ1-1; D not resolved. Germline lookup yields CDR1 SGHAT and CDR2 FQNNGV. V was pared by 2 bases and J by 3 bases, with 10 bases between. The CDR3 has 14 amino acids. Here the CDR3 reads CASSLYLRDTEAFF. In nucleotides, the CDR3 is TGTGCCAGCAGCTTATATCTGAGGGACACTGAAGCTTTCTTT. Supplemented by reference TRBV11-2 and TRBJ1-1, the full variable domain reads EAGVAQSPRYKIIEKRQSVAFWCNPISGHATLYWYQQILGQGPKLLIQFQNNGVVDDSQLPKDRFSAERLKGVDSTLKIQPAKLEDSAVYLCASSLYLRDTEAFFGQGTRLTVV.

The chain joins TRBV19 to TRBJ2-5; 11 nucleotides match TRBD2. The V segment lost 5 bases and the J segment 4 bases; nucleotides outside the gene matches: 12. This CDR3 spans 17 amino acids. CDR1 and CDR2 (germline): LNHDA, SQIVND (reference sequence). CDR3 in amino acids: CASSARLAGTSRETQYF. In nucleotides, the CDR3 is TGTGCCAGTAGTGCGCGACTAGCGGGGACGAGCAGAGAGACCCAGTACTTC.

On this clone: Relative to the germline gene, one junction end is altered; a read error may explain this. The chain carries TRBV7-7 and TRBJ2-1, with 7 bases identical to TRBD1. The CDR3 extends over 16 amino acids. Germline V gene data show CDR1 as SSHAT and CDR2 as FNYEAQ (reference sequence). Here the CDR3 reads CASSPDGQVRGNEQFF. The CDR3 nucleotides are TGTGCTAGCAGCCCGGACGGACAGGTCAGGGGCAATGAGCAGTTCTTC.

This chain connects TRBV30 to TRBJ2-1; no reliable D call. This CDR3 contains 16 residues. Germline V gene data show CDR1 as GTSNPN and CDR2 as SVGIG (reference sequence). Trimming stripped 0 bases from V and 3 bases from J, with 15 bases between. CDR3 in amino acids: CAWSVLTRSGYNEQFF. The CDR3 DNA follows: TGTGCCTGGAGTGTACTGACGAGATCGGGCTACAATGAGCAGTTCTTC.

This chain links TRBV4-2 with TRBJ2-7; TRBD2 aligns across 12 bases. Germline V gene data show CDR1 as LGHNA and CDR2 as YNFKEQ. V was clipped by 4 bases and J by 4 bases; unmatched bases: 8. The CDR3 runs 16 residues. DNA for the CDR3: TGTGCCAGCAGCCCGGTCACTAGCGGGGGGAAGTACGAGCAGTACTTC. It codes for CASSPVTSGGKYEQYF.

The chain links TRBV10-3 to TRBJ2-3, with TRBD1 as a possible D gene (5 bases). Trimming removed 4 bases at V and 0 bases at J, with 14 bases between. This CDR3 is built from 16 residues. Germline CDR1 ENHRY, CDR2 SYGVKD. The CDR3 region has the DNA TGTGCCATCAGTGCTGGGGCCCCCAAAAGCACAGATACGCAGTATTTT. Protein sequence: CAISAGAPKSTDTQYF.

This clone has a single count. In DNA, the CDR3 is TGTGCCAGCAGGGCCTCGACAGGAGTGAACACTGAAGCTTTCTTT. Protein product: CASRASTGVNTEAFF. The chain is built from TRBV28 and TRBJ1-1; maybe TRBD1 (6 bases). CDR3 length: 15 residues. Germline V CDR1 and CDR2: MDHEN, SYDVKM. Trimming cost V 6 bases and J 0 bases, with 14 bases left between them.

The rearrangement joins TRBV2 to TRBJ1-4, with 7 bases lining up with TRBD1. The CDR3 extends over 14 amino acids. The germline V gene has CDR1 SNHLY and CDR2 FYNNEI. With 10 bases clipped from V and 5 bases from J, the junction kept 10 bases outside the gene matches. CDR3 in amino acids: CATRGGSGNEKLFF. Here the CDR3 DNA reads TGTGCCACCAGAGGGGGCTCAGGGAATGAAAAACTGTTTTTT.

The V gene is TRBV4-3, the J gene TRBJ2-2; D remains unclear. CDR3 length: 16 residues. V was trimmed by 0 bases and J by 2 bases, leaving 10 bases between them. Germline CDR1 LGHNA, CDR2 YSLEER. The CDR3 DNA sequence: TGCGCCAGCAGCCAAGAAGAGTCGGTCAACACCGGGGAGCTGTTTTTT. Amino acids: CASSQEESVNTGELFF.

Only one count was recorded for this clone. The gene calls are TRBV28 and TRBJ1-5; no firm D call. The CDR3 is 17 residues long. Trimming pared 2 bases from V and 0 bases from J, leaving 14 bases between. CDR1 and CDR2 from the germline V gene are MDHEN and SYDVKM. CDR3 DNA sequence: TGTGCCAGCAGTTTAATCTCCAGGCTATATAGCAATCAGCCCCAGCATTTT. This translates into CASSLISRLYSNQPQHF.

The rearrangement links TRBV19 to TRBJ2-1; a weak D match, TRBD1 (6 bases). The V gene lost 5 bases and the J gene lost 2 bases, with 13 bases spanning the gap. The CDR3 sequence is 15 residues long. The germline V gene encodes CDR1 LNHDA and CDR2 SQIVND (reference sequence). DNA of the CDR3: TGTGCCAGTAGTTATACAGGGACGACCTACAATGAGCAGTTCTTC. This sequence encodes CASSYTGTTYNEQFF.

This chain links TRBV9 with TRBJ2-1; D might be TRBD2 (7 bases). The V gene lost 4 bases and the J gene lost 0 bases, with 11 bases spanning the gap. Germline assignment: CDR1 SGDLS and CDR2 YYNGEE. This CDR3 comprises 15 residues. CDR3 sequence reads: CASSKGGSSYNEQFF. CDR3 DNA: TGTGCCAGCAGCAAGGGGGGGAGCTCCTACAATGAGCAGTTCTTC.

The chain joins TRBV11-3 to TRBJ2-1, with a tentative D call TRBD1 (8 bases). The germline V gene encodes CDR1 SGHNT and CDR2 YENEEA. The length of the CDR3 is 17 residues. Trimming removed 5 bases from V and 7 bases from J, with 24 bases in between. CDR3 sequence: CASSPGGQGGIRNEQFF. The DNA of the CDR3 is TGTGCCAGCAGCCCGGGAGGACAGGGCGGAATAAGGAATGAGCAGTTCTTC.

The CDR3 DNA reads as TGCGCCAGCAGCTTTTCCGGGGTGAACACTGAAGCTTTCTTT. Protein: CASSFSGVNTEAFF. This chain connects TRBV5-1 to TRBJ1-1; D gene uncertain. The germline V and J ends were trimmed by 2 bases and 0 bases, with 8 bases remaining between them. Germline CDR1 is SGHRS and CDR2 is YFSETQ. The CDR3 is 14 amino acids.

This clone occurred once. The V gene is TRBV15, the J gene TRBJ2-2; TRBD1 matches 8 bases. In germline, CDR1 is LNHNV, CDR2 YYDKDF (reference sequence). CDR3 length: 17 amino acids. V trimming: 0 bases; J trimming: 1 base; junction bases outside the gene matches: 4. CDR3 coding DNA: TGTGCCACCAGCAGAGATCTGGGACAGGAGAACACCGGGGAGCTGTTTTTT. Encoded protein: CATSRDLGQENTGELFF.

The rearrangement uses TRBV6-2 or TRBV6-3 and TRBJ2-3; D is perhaps TRBD1 (5 bases). The germline V gene encodes CDR1 MNHEY and CDR2 SVGEGT. The CDR3 covers 12 residues. Deletions cut 4 bases from V and 7 bases from J, with 9 bases between. CDR3 in DNA: TGTGCCAGCAGTTCGTCAGGGAATACGCAGTATTTT. Amino acids: CASSSSGNTQYF.